The T cell receptor (beta chain) described here comes from a study of blood T cell repertoires in COVID-19. Turning to the study itself: Collection of acute and convalescent COVID-19 samples took place in the United States, Italy and Spain. T cells, B-cell-depleted T cells, or PBMCs supplied cDNA or gDNA.

Authors' methods: Reference gene primer amplification in the assay estimated nucleated cell counts. Profiled with immunoSEQ multiplex PCR; TCRdb holds only in-frame clones, not every one. V, J and clone size were drawn from that table, and D and trimming were deduced from the DNA. The sample contains roughly 180,000 clones, roughly 85% of which appear only once. The V gene's germline CDR1 is SGHVS and CDR2 FNYEAQ. The CDR3 has 15 amino acids. The V end lost 5 bases, the J end lost 12 bases, and 23 bases lay between the germline ends. Only a few counts were recorded for this clone. V is TRBV7-6 and J is TRBJ1-3; maybe TRBD1 (6 bases). Sequenced input: peripheral blood. The clonotype originates from a woman aged 30 to 39 with acute or convalescent COVID-19. The CDR3 is CASSPRARGSTGIYF. Written as DNA, the CDR3 is TGTGCCAGCAGCCCAAGGGCCAGGGGAAGTACAGGCATATATTTT.